One sample yielded the 2 T cell receptor beta chains listed below, sequenced in a study of response to subunit inactivated influenza vaccine. MiXCR, run by TCRdb on the RT-PCR reads, gives a single entry per CDR3 protein. Of under 800,000 distinct CDR3 sequences detected, more than 11% appear once; the ten largest clones hold less than 9%. Sequenced material: PBMCs from blood, taken roughly 15 days before vaccination. All receptors come from a man between 45 and 60 years old who received an inactivated influenza vaccine.

This clonotype was seen ten or more times. This sequence joins TRBV25-1 and TRBJ2-1; TRBD2 matches at 11 bases. Trimming cost V 2 bases and J 5 bases; bases outside gene matches: 5. CDR3 length: 16 amino acids. Germline V CDR1 and CDR2: MGHDK, SYGVNS. In DNA form, the CDR3 reads TGTGCCAGCAGTGAACTAGCGGGAGGCATGAACAATGAGCAGTTCTTC. This codes for CASSELAGGMNNEQFF.

The V gene is TRBV29-1, the J gene TRBJ2-7; TRBD2 matches 8 bases. This CDR3 comprises 14 residues. Germline loops: CDR1 SQVTM, CDR2 ANQGSEA. Trimming cost V 7 bases and J 2 bases; bases outside gene matches: 10. The CDR3 here is CSAMSGRPPYEQYF. The CDR3 coding sequence is TGCAGCGCAATGAGCGGGAGACCCCCCTACGAGCAGTACTTC.